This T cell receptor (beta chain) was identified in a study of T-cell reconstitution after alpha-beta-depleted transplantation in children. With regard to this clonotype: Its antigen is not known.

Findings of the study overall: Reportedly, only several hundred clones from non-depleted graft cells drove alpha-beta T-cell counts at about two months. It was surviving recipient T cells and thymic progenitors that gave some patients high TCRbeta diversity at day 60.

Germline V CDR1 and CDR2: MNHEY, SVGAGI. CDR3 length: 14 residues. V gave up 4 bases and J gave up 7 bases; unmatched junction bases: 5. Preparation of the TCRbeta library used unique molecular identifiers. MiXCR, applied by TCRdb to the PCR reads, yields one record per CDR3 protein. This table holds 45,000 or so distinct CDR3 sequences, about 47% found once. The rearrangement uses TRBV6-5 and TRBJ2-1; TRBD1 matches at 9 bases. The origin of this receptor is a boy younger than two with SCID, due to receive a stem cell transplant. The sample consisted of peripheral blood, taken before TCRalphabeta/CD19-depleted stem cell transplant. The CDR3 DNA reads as TGTGCCAGCAGTTGGGGACAGGGCGCAAATGAGCAGTTCTTC. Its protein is CASSWGQGANEQFF.